These 18 T cell receptor beta chains originate from one sample sequenced in a study of T cell changes during pregnancy in multiple sclerosis. Method: immunoSEQ multiplex PCR; TCRdb's copy keeps in-frame clones and lacks some. The sample includes tens of thousands of clones, under 95% of them seen just once. This material consisted of peripheral blood, taken in the third trimester of pregnancy. Every receptor here comes from a female donor with multiple sclerosis, enrolled in a pregnancy study.

The chain is built from TRBV6-6 and TRBJ2-7; D unclear. Trimming stripped 6 bases from V and 4 bases from J, with 13 bases between. Per germline, CDR1 MNHNY and CDR2 SVGAGI (reference sequence). This CDR3 comprises 13 residues. CDR3 sequence: CASRTGYQYEQYF. CDR3 nucleotide sequence: TGTGCCAGCAGGACCGGGTATCAGTACGAGCAGTACTTC.

This clone occurred once. V usage is TRBV29-1 and J usage is TRBJ2-7; D might be TRBD2 (6 bases). The ends were cut back, 6 bases at V and 2 bases at J, with 17 bases in the middle. The CDR3 is 14 amino acids. Germline lookup yields CDR1 SQVTM and CDR2 ANQGSEA. The DNA of the CDR3 is TGCAGCGTCCTCAGCCGTGGGAGGACCTACGAGCAGTACTTC. Its translation: CSVLSRGRTYEQYF.

The rearrangement uses TRBV4-2 and TRBJ1-2; D gene unclear. The CDR3 has 14 amino acids. V was shortened by 0 bases and J by 2 bases, with 7 bases between the two germline ends. Germline assignment: CDR1 LGHNA and CDR2 YNFKEQ. The CDR3 reads CASSQEASNYGYTF. CDR3 DNA: TGTGCCAGCAGCCAAGAAGCTTCCAACTATGGCTACACCTTC.

The rearrangement uses TRBV2 and TRBJ1-4; D possibly corresponds to TRBD1 (5 bases). Germline V gives CDR1 SNHLY, CDR2 FYNNEI. V lost 1 base, J lost 8 bases, and 11 bases lay in between. The length of the CDR3 is 14 residues. As DNA, the CDR3 is TGTGCCAGCAGTGAAGTTGGGGGGATGGAAAAACTGTTTTTT. Its translation: CASSEVGGMEKLFF.

This chain joins TRBV27 and TRBJ2-1; 7 positions match TRBD2. Germline values: CDR1 MNHEY, CDR2 SMNVEV (reference sequence). This CDR3 spans 14 amino acids. J was trimmed by 2 bases and V by 8 bases; bases with no gene match: 6. The CDR3 nucleotides read TGTGCCAGCCCAACTAGCGTAGCCTACAATGAGCAGTTCTTC. Translating it yields CASPTSVAYNEQFF.

This clone was seen more than once but under ten times. J is TRBJ1-3 and V is TRBV9, with 7 positions matching TRBD1. After removal of 4 bases from V and 0 bases from J, the junction contained 4 bases not matched to a gene. Germline V gene data show CDR1 as SGDLS and CDR2 as YYNGEE. The CDR3 is 15 residues long. CDR3 nucleotides: TGTGCCAGCAGCCTGACAGGGAGCTCTGGAAACACCATATATTTT. This codes for CASSLTGSSGNTIYF.

The chain combines TRBV6-6 with TRBJ1-2, with D unresolved. The CDR3 extends over 15 amino acids. Germline V gene data show CDR1 as MNHNY and CDR2 as SVGAGI (reference sequence). Trimming removed 0 bases at V and 1 base at J, with 9 bases between. CDR3 nucleotide sequence: TGTGCCAGCAGTTACTCCGGACTGCTTAACTATGGCTACACCTTC. Translated: CASSYSGLLNYGYTF.

The CDR3 region is CASKSQGADTEAFF. The DNA of the CDR3 is TGCGCCAGTAAATCACAGGGGGCCGACACTGAAGCTTTCTTT. The rearrangement links TRBV5-1 to TRBJ1-1; 9 bases are shared with TRBD1. Germline trimming cut 8 bases from V and 3 bases from J; bases unmatched to any gene: 8. This CDR3 has 14 amino acids. Germline CDR1 SGHRS, CDR2 YFSETQ.

J is TRBJ2-5 and V is TRBV13; TRBD2 matches 10 bases. The J segment lost 5 bases and the V segment lost 5 bases, leaving 14 bases of the junction unmatched. There are 17 residues in the CDR3. CDR1 is PRHDT and CDR2 is FYEKMQ in the germline V gene (reference sequence). CDR3 region: CASSQFGSGGARETQYF. As DNA, the CDR3 is TGTGCCAGCAGCCAATTCGGGAGCGGGGGGGCCCGGGAGACCCAGTACTTC. Full variable domain (remainder filled in from reference TRBV13 and TRBJ2-5): AAGVIQSPRHLIKEKRETATLKCYPIPRHDTVYWYQQGPGQDPQFLISFYEKMQSDKGSIPDRFSAQQFSDYHSELNMSSLELGDSALYFCASSQFGSGGARETQYFGPGTRLLVL.

This clone is a singleton in its sample. This chain links TRBV19 with TRBJ1-2, with D perhaps matching TRBD1 (5 bases). Germline-derived CDR1 and CDR2 are LNHDA and SQIVND (reference sequence). This CDR3 is 15 amino acids long. Trimming took 4 bases from V and 5 from J, leaving 17 bases between them. The CDR3 nucleotides read TGTGCCAGTAGTAGGGGCTCGGACACAGATTATGGCTACACCTTC. It translates to CASSRGSDTDYGYTF.

The chain uses TRBV5-1 and TRBJ1-6, with 7 bases aligning to TRBD1. Trimming took 6 bases from V and 4 from J; bases not matched to a gene: 10. The CDR3 loop spans 16 amino acids. Germline V lookup: CDR1 SGHRS, CDR2 YFSETQ. CDR3 amino acids: CASTGESTGYNSPLHF. CDR3 DNA: TGCGCCAGCACCGGGGAGTCGACAGGGTATAATTCACCCCTCCACTTT. Full variable domain (rest looked up from reference TRBV5-1 and TRBJ1-6): KAGVTQTPRYLIKTRGQQVTLSCSPISGHRSVSWYQQTPGQGLQFLFEYFSETQRNKGNFPGRFSGRQFSNSRSEMNVSTLELGDSALYLCASTGESTGYNSPLHFGNGTRLTVT.

This clone appeared once. The chain carries TRBV11-1 and TRBJ1-6; 7 bases are a match to TRBD1. The CDR3 runs to 13 residues. The germline V gene has CDR1 SGHAT and CDR2 FQDESV (reference sequence). V lost 3 bases and J lost 13; bases outside the gene matches: 6. The CDR3 DNA reads as TGTGCCAGCAGCTTTGCGACAGGGACGCCCCTCCACTTT. Protein: CASSFATGTPLHF. Full variable domain (missing parts from reference TRBV11-1 and TRBJ1-6): EAEVAQSPRYKITEKSQAVAFWCDPISGHATLYWYRQILGQGPELLVQFQDESVVDDSQLPKDRFSAERLKGVDSTLKIQPAELGDSAMYLCASSFATGTPLHFGNGTRLTVT.

This sequence joins TRBV19 and TRBJ2-2, with D perhaps matching TRBD1 (6 bases). The germline gives CDR1 LNHDA, CDR2 SQIVND (reference sequence). This CDR3 region has 14 residues. V lost 9 bases, J lost 5 bases, and 16 bases lay in between. As DNA, the CDR3 is TGTGCCAGCCGACAGGTGGACTCTACCGGGGAGCTGTTTTTT. Translating it yields CASRQVDSTGELFF.

A single count supports this clone. CDR3 amino acids: CASSLSLDRAGDTQYF. CDR3 coding DNA: TGTGCCAGCAGCCTCTCCCTGGACAGGGCGGGAGATACGCAGTATTTT. V usage is TRBV5-4 and J usage is TRBJ2-3; the match to TRBD1 covers 8 bases. This CDR3 contains 16 residues. With 4 bases clipped from V and 5 bases from J, the junction kept 12 bases outside the gene matches. The germline CDR1 and CDR2 sequences are SGHNT and YYREEE (reference sequence).

This clone was seen a few times. The identical CDR3 is also encoded by other nucleotide sequences in the sample. This chain uses TRBV30 with TRBJ1-1; 8 bases align to TRBD1. Germline CDR1 GTSNPN, CDR2 SVGIG (reference sequence). Trimming took 2 bases from V and 1 from J; bases not matched to a gene: 3. This CDR3 has 14 residues. The CDR3 loop reads CAWSRGQANTEAFF. CDR3 sequence (DNA): TGTGCCTGGAGTAGGGGACAGGCGAACACTGAAGCTTTCTTT. Full variable domain (rest looked up from reference TRBV30 and TRBJ1-1): SQTIHQWPATLVQPVGSPLSLECTVEGTSNPNLYWYRQAAGRGLQLLFYSVGIGQISSEVPQNLSASRPQDRQFILSSKKLLLSDSGFYLCAWSRGQANTEAFFGQGTRLTVV.

The CDR3 DNA reads as TGCGCCAGCAGCCAAGATGACAGGGTAAAGGAAAAACTGTTTTTT. It translates to CASSQDDRVKEKLFF. The rearrangement uses TRBV4-3 and TRBJ1-4, with 7 nucleotides matching TRBD1. Germline values: CDR1 LGHNA, CDR2 YSLEER. This CDR3 has 15 amino acids. The trim removed 0 bases at V and 8 bases at J, leaving 6 bases unmatched.

The V gene is TRBV4-2, the J gene TRBJ2-2; the D is unclear. The CDR3 consists of 14 residues. Germline CDR1 LGHNA, CDR2 YNFKEQ. The V and J ends lost 0 bases and 7 bases respectively, with 9 bases between them. The CDR3 spells CASSQDLDFGELFF. The CDR3, as DNA: TGTGCCAGCAGCCAAGATTTAGATTTCGGGGAGCTGTTTTTT.

This chain uses TRBV4-1 with TRBJ1-2; D call uncertain. Germline V lookup: CDR1 MGHRA, CDR2 YSYEKL. The V gene lost 0 bases and the J gene lost 4 bases, with 9 bases spanning the gap. The CDR3 length is 14 residues. In DNA form, the CDR3 reads TGCGCCAGCAGCCAAGAACGGGGAATCTATGGCTACACCTTC. This sequence encodes CASSQERGIYGYTF.